Each of the 32 T cell receptor beta chains below was sequenced from the same sample in a study of cytomegalovirus exposure and HLA in healthy donors. In the PCR, 60 Vbeta and 13 Jbeta primers were used. Generated by immunoSEQ multiplex PCR, the TCRdb table keeps only in-frame clones and is missing some. Of approximately 190,000 clones in the sample, 80% to 90% were seen once. Source material: PBMCs. Every receptor here comes from a young man in good health and CMV-seronegative.

Turning to this clone: Its ends do not fully match the called genes, so a read error is possible. The chain uses TRBV7-7 and TRBJ1-5, with TRBD1 identical over 7 bases. Looked up from germline, CDR1 is SSHAT and CDR2 is FNYEAQ (reference sequence). The CDR3 loop spans 14 amino acids. CDR3 bases: TGTGCTAGCAGCCCGAGACAGGGTAATCAGCCCCAGCATTTT. Encoded protein: CASSPRQGNQPQHF.

This clone was seen a few times. This chain joins TRBV28 and TRBJ1-4; possibly TRBD1 for D (6 bases). CDR1 and CDR2 (germline): MDHEN, SYDVKM. The CDR3 extends over 16 amino acids. Trimming shortened V by 8 bases and J by 1 base, and 17 bases separated the two germline ends. This CDR3 reads CASGFQGTLTNEKLFF. The CDR3 DNA follows: TGTGCCAGCGGATTTCAGGGGACATTAACTAATGAAAAACTGTTTTTT.

J is TRBJ1-5 and V is TRBV18, with a weak D call TRBD1 (6 bases). CDR1 is KGHSH and CDR2 is LQKENI in the germline V gene. The ends were cut back, 6 bases at V and 2 bases at J, with 14 bases in the middle. The CDR3 extends over 15 amino acids. The CDR3 nucleotides read TGTGCCAGCTCGATTAACGAGGGGGGCAATCAGCCCCAGCATTTT. Translated: CASSINEGGNQPQHF.

The chain recombines TRBV6-5 with TRBJ1-2, with D tentatively TRBD1 (6 bases). Germline values: CDR1 MNHEY, CDR2 SVGAGI. CDR3 length equals 15 residues. V lost 2 bases to trimming and J lost 4 bases, with 14 bases between them. The CDR3 nucleotides read TGTGCCAGCAGTTACACCCGACAGGAGTCCTATGGCTACACCTTC. Its protein product is CASSYTRQESYGYTF.

The V call is TRBV7-9, the J call TRBJ1-2; 10 bases line up with TRBD1. This CDR3 spans 15 amino acids. Germline V lookup: CDR1 SEHNR, CDR2 FQNEAQ (reference sequence). V shed 1 base and J 6 bases; nucleotides not matched to a gene: 5. CDR3 nucleotide sequence: TGTGCCAGCAGCTTAGATTCCGGACAGGGGGATGGCTACACCTTC. This gives the protein CASSLDSGQGDGYTF.

The chain employs TRBV28 and TRBJ1-2; 8 nucleotides line up with TRBD1. Germline lookup yields CDR1 MDHEN and CDR2 SYDVKM. The CDR3 covers 14 residues. Unmatched junction bases numbered 4, after V lost 2 bases and J lost 5 bases. The CDR3 DNA follows: TGTGCCAGCAGTTTAGGCAGGGGGCAGTATGGCTACACCTTC. Translated, it gives CASSLGRGQYGYTF.

CDR3 nucleotide sequence: TGTGCCAGCAGCTTGGTCAAGCTAGCGGGGGACACAGATACGCAGTATTTT. It is translated as CASSLVKLAGDTDTQYF. The rearrangement uses TRBV5-4 and TRBJ2-3; TRBD2 aligns across 10 bases. The CDR3 spans 17 residues. CDR1 and CDR2 (germline): SGHNT, YYREEE (reference sequence). The ends lost 0 bases at V and 2 bases at J; junction bases unmatched: 6.

The rearrangement links TRBV7-2 to TRBJ2-7; TRBD1 aligns across 12 bases. V was clipped by 6 bases and J by 7 bases; unmatched bases: 13. The germline V gene encodes CDR1 SGHTA and CDR2 FQGNSA. The CDR3 consists of 16 residues. CDR3 DNA sequence: TGTGCCAGCAGGGAAGGGGACAGGGGGCTAGGTTGGGAGCAGTACTTC. Its protein is CASREGDRGLGWEQYF.

V gene TRBV30 combines with J gene TRBJ1-4, with D possibly being TRBD1 (6 bases). The CDR3 consists of 17 residues. CDR1 and CDR2 from the germline V gene are GTSNPN and SVGIG (reference sequence). Between the trimmed V and J ends, which lost 0 bases and 3 bases, there was a span of 17 bases. The CDR3 sequence: CAWSVSSGGAANEKLFF. CDR3 nucleotides: TGTGCCTGGAGTGTATCCTCGGGGGGCGCGGCTAATGAAAAACTGTTTTTT.

J is TRBJ2-7 and V is TRBV15; TRBD2 might be the D (5 bases). CDR3 size: 14 residues. V was cut by 5 bases and J by 2 bases, with 13 bases left in between. CDR1 LNHNV and CDR2 YYDKDF come from the germline V gene (reference sequence). The CDR3 here is CATSGSTKTYEQYF. The CDR3 region has the DNA TGTGCCACCAGCGGATCGACTAAGACCTACGAGCAGTACTTC.

This sequence joins TRBV19 and TRBJ1-1; D ambiguous. CDR1 is LNHDA, CDR2 SQIVND, per germline (reference sequence). The CDR3 loop spans 12 amino acids. Trimming took off 3 bases at V and 1 base at J, with 3 bases between the two ends. CDR3 sequence: CASSIWNTEAFF. CDR3 bases: TGTGCCAGTAGTATCTGGAACACTGAAGCTTTCTTT.

CDR3: CASSQTGDSYEQYF. Written as DNA, the CDR3 is TGCGCCAGCAGCCAGACAGGGGACTCCTACGAGCAGTACTTC. The chain employs TRBV5-1 and TRBJ2-7, with 8 bases fitting TRBD1. The V segment lost 4 bases and the J segment 0 bases; nucleotides outside the gene matches: 3. The CDR3 totals 14 residues. From germline, CDR1 is SGHRS and CDR2 YFSETQ.

The chain carries TRBV15 and TRBJ2-7; D is perhaps TRBD2 (6 bases). V was trimmed by 0 bases and J by 2 bases, leaving 14 bases between them. The CDR3 is 16 amino acids. CDR1 is LNHNV and CDR2 is YYDKDF in the germline V gene (reference sequence). CDR3 nucleotides: TGTGCCACCAGCAGAGATAGGAGGGCGGATCCCTACGAGCAGTACTTC. Amino acids: CATSRDRRADPYEQYF.

The chain recombines TRBV7-6 with TRBJ2-7, with D possibly matching TRBD1 (5 bases). Germline CDR1 and CDR2: SGHVS and FNYEAQ. This CDR3 has 13 amino acids. The V and J ends lost 0 bases and 4 bases respectively, with 7 bases between them. The CDR3 sequence is CASSLAGAYEQYF. CDR3 nucleotides: TGTGCCAGCAGCTTAGCTGGGGCTTACGAGCAGTACTTC.

The chain is built from TRBV6-5 and TRBJ1-1; tentatively, D is TRBD1 (5 bases). This CDR3 is built from 14 residues. Trimming removed 0 bases from V and 2 bases from J, with 7 bases in between. Germline CDR1 reads MNHEY; CDR2 reads SVGAGI. DNA for the CDR3: TGTGCCAGCAGTTACTCGGGGACTAACACTGAAGCTTTCTTT. Protein product: CASSYSGTNTEAFF.

The chain is built from TRBV11-3 and TRBJ2-6, with TRBD1 as a possible D gene (6 bases). Germline-derived CDR1 and CDR2 are SGHNT and YENEEA. The CDR3 runs 17 residues. With 1 base removed from V and 0 bases from J, the gap between germline ends came to 10 bases. As DNA, the CDR3 is TGTGCCAGCAGCTTAGGGCAGGGGCACTCTGGGGCCAACGTCCTGACTTTC. This encodes CASSLGQGHSGANVLTF.

The V gene is TRBV19, the J gene TRBJ1-2; 7 bases are a match to TRBD1. The junction had 9 bases not matched to a gene; V was cut back by 10 bases and J by 1 base. The CDR3 sequence is 14 residues long. In germline, CDR1 is LNHDA, CDR2 SQIVND (reference sequence). DNA of the CDR3: TGTGCCATAGGACAGGACGGAATTAACTATGGCTACACCTTC. The encoded protein is CAIGQDGINYGYTF. The complete variable domain, with remaining parts taken from reference TRBV19 and TRBJ1-2, reads DGGITQSPKYLFRKEGQNVTLSCEQNLNHDAMYWYRQDPGQGLRLIYYSQIVNDFQKGDIAEGYSVSREKKESFPLTVTSAQKNPTAFYLCAIGQDGINYGYTFGSGTRLTVV.

A remark on this clone: At one boundary the junction diverges from the germline segment, which might be a read error. The chain carries TRBV9 and TRBJ2-6, with 7 bases identical to TRBD2. This CDR3 is 18 amino acids long. Germline V CDR1 and CDR2: SGDLS, YYNGEE. The CDR3, as DNA: TGTGCCAGCAGCGTAGGGTTAGCGGGTAGTTCTGGGGCCAACGGCCTGACTTTC. As protein: CASSVGLAGSSGANGLTF.

The rearrangement uses TRBV30 and TRBJ1-2; 11 bases match TRBD1. V trimming: 3 bases; J trimming: 6 bases; junction bases outside the gene matches: 3. CDR3 length: 13 amino acids. Germline V gene data show CDR1 as GTSNPN and CDR2 as SVGIG (reference sequence). This chain's CDR3 is CAWRDRGRDGYTF. The CDR3 DNA reads as TGTGCCTGGAGGGACAGGGGGCGCGATGGCTACACCTTC.

Here the CDR3 DNA reads TGTGCCTGGAGCTTACTTGGGACTTCATTAGGGCAGTATTTT. Translated: CAWSLLGTSLGQYF. The chain recombines TRBV30 with TRBJ2-3; D possibly corresponds to TRBD2 (6 bases). Germline V gives CDR1 GTSNPN, CDR2 SVGIG (reference sequence). V lost 3 bases, J lost 11 bases, and 21 bases lay in between. CDR3 length equals 14 residues.

CDR3 sequence (DNA): TGTGCCATCAGCCCCCGGGACAGGGAAGGAAACACCATATATTTT. It encodes CAISPRDREGNTIYF. V is TRBV10-3 and J is TRBJ1-3; 9 nucleotides agree with TRBD1. This CDR3 spans 15 amino acids. V dropped 6 bases and J dropped 4; count of bases not matched to a gene: 7. The V gene's germline CDR1 is ENHRY and CDR2 SYGVKD.

The rearrangement links TRBV28 to TRBJ1-1; 7 bases agree with TRBD1. Germline V gene data show CDR1 as MDHEN and CDR2 as SYDVKM. This CDR3 has 16 amino acids. V lost 6 bases and J lost 3; bases outside the gene matches: 13. The chain's CDR3 is CASRSYRGAGYTEAFF. The DNA of the CDR3 is TGTGCCAGCAGATCCTACAGGGGCGCAGGGTACACTGAAGCTTTCTTT. Based on the CDR3 plus reference TRBV28 and TRBJ1-1, the full variable domain is DVKVTQSSRYLVKRTGEKVFLECVQDMDHENMFWYRQDPGLGLRLIYFSYDVKMKEKGDIPEGYSVSREKKERFSLILESASTNQTSMYLCASRSYRGAGYTEAFFGQGTRLTVV.

This clone appeared a single time. This chain connects TRBV5-5 to TRBJ2-4; TRBD1 is a possible D gene (6 bases). Per germline, CDR1 SGHKS and CDR2 YYEKEE (reference sequence). The CDR3 is 16 residues long. Trimming took off 0 bases at V and 11 bases at J, with 21 bases between the two ends. The CDR3 region is CASSLALGTSPFVQYF. CDR3 DNA: TGTGCCAGCAGCTTGGCCCTCGGGACATCCCCTTTTGTTCAGTACTTC. The entire variable domain, with the rest obtained from reference TRBV5-5 and TRBJ2-4, is as follows: DAGVTQSPTHLIKTRGQQVTLRCSPISGHKSVSWYQQVLGQGPQFIFQYYEKEERGRGNFPDRFSARQFPNYSSELNVNALLLGDSALYLCASSLALGTSPFVQYFGAGTRLSVL.

Of note for this clone: One junction end does not reproduce the germline sequence, and a read error may be involved. This rearrangement joins TRBV7-9 to TRBJ2-1; TRBD1 matches at 7 bases. Looked up from germline, CDR1 is SEHNR and CDR2 is FQNEAQ (reference sequence). The CDR3 runs 13 residues. The CDR3 DNA sequence: TGTTCCAGCAGCTCCACAGGGGTTCGGGAGCAGTTCTTC. It specifies CSSSSTGVREQFF. Drawing the rest from reference TRBV7-9 and TRBJ2-1, the complete variable domain is DTGVSQNPRHKITKRGQNVTFRCDPISEHNRLYWYRQTLGQGPEFLTYFQNEAQLEKSRLLSDRFSAERPKGSFSTLEIQRTEQGDSAMYLCSSSSTGVREQFFGPGTRLTVL.

This clone was detected once. The V call is TRBV15, the J call TRBJ2-2; TRBD2 aligns across 7 bases. J gave up 1 base and V 8 bases, and 10 bases lay outside the gene matches. This CDR3 region has 16 residues. Germline CDR1 and CDR2: LNHNV and YYDKDF (reference sequence). As DNA, the CDR3 is TGTGCCACCGGAGCGGGACGGCGACAGAACACCGGGGAGCTGTTTTTT. Translating gives CATGAGRRQNTGELFF.

This clone has only a few counts. The gene calls are TRBV7-9 and TRBJ2-7; possible D gene TRBD1, 6 bases. Germline CDR1 SEHNR, CDR2 FQNEAQ (reference sequence). The V and J ends lost 2 bases and 5 bases respectively, with 16 bases between them. The CDR3 runs to 15 residues. DNA of the CDR3: TGTGCCAGCAGCTTATGGAGCCGACAGGCTGACGAGCAGTACTTC. This encodes CASSLWSRQADEQYF. Using reference TRBV7-9 and TRBJ2-7 for the parts outside the CDR3, the full variable domain is DTGVSQNPRHKITKRGQNVTFRCDPISEHNRLYWYRQTLGQGPEFLTYFQNEAQLEKSRLLSDRFSAERPKGSFSTLEIQRTEQGDSAMYLCASSLWSRQADEQYFGPGTRLTVT.

The DNA for the CDR3 is TGTGCCACCAGAGGGCGGGAAGGAGGAAACACCATATATTTT. Residues: CATRGREGGNTIYF. V and J are TRBV15 and TRBJ1-3; D gene uncertain. The length of the CDR3 is 14 residues. Trimming removed 6 bases from V and 4 bases from J, with 13 bases in between. CDR1 and CDR2 from the germline V gene are LNHNV and YYDKDF (reference sequence). Looking up the rest from reference TRBV15 and TRBJ1-3 gives the full variable domain: DAMVIQNPRYQVTQFGKPVTLSCSQTLNHNVMYWYQQKSSQAPKLLFHYYDKDFNNEADTPDNFQSRRPNTSFCFLDIRSPGLGDTAMYLCATRGREGGNTIYFGEGSWLTVV.

This clone showed up just a few times. Because the CDR3's place on the DNA is in doubt, the DNA is left out and the CDR3 is given as listed by TCRdb. The chain couples TRBV6-6 to TRBJ1-2; the table names TRBD1, a call not compared with the DNA. The CDR3 length equals 12 residues, ends included. Germline V gives CDR1 MNHNY, CDR2 SVGAGI (reference sequence). This chain's CDR3 is CASSSSDTRYTF.

The chain recombines TRBV11-2 with TRBJ2-1; 8 bases fit TRBD1. The ends lost 6 bases at V and 12 bases at J; junction bases unmatched: 13. The CDR3 covers 14 residues. Germline CDR1 SGHAT, CDR2 FQNNGV. The CDR3 DNA reads TGTGCCAGCAGTATAACTCCAGGGGGCGGGTTGCAGTTCTTC. It codes for CASSITPGGGLQFF.

The chain combines TRBV28 with TRBJ1-2, with D maybe TRBD1 (5 bases). Germline values: CDR1 MDHEN, CDR2 SYDVKM. The V and J ends lost 6 bases and 8 bases respectively, with 13 bases between them. This CDR3 spans 12 amino acids. CDR3 amino acids: CASRPGLRGYTF. CDR3 DNA: TGTGCCAGCAGACCGGGACTAAGAGGCTACACCTTC.

The J gene is TRBJ2-7, the V gene TRBV13; 12 positions agree with TRBD2. The CDR3 sequence is 18 residues long. CDR1 and CDR2 from the germline V gene are PRHDT and FYEKMQ (reference sequence). With V trimmed by 3 bases and J by 3 bases, 12 bases remained unmatched. CDR3 sequence reads: CASSFRGLAGGTIYEQYF. The CDR3 DNA reads as TGTGCCAGCAGCTTTCGCGGCCTAGCGGGGGGGACCATCTACGAGCAGTACTTC.

This clone has only a few counts. The chain has TRBV9 and TRBJ2-3, with D maybe TRBD2 (6 bases). The germline gives CDR1 SGDLS, CDR2 YYNGEE. The CDR3 has 16 amino acids. Deletions cut 2 bases from V and 5 bases from J, with 18 bases between. The CDR3 region is CASSVSPVWGEDTQYF. Written as DNA, the CDR3 is TGTGCCAGCAGCGTCAGCCCCGTGTGGGGGGAAGATACGCAGTATTTT.